This TCR beta chain was recorded in a study of cytomegalovirus exposure and HLA in healthy donors. Regarding the study as a whole: A later analysis found most CMV-associated TCR beta chains apparently HLA-restricted. Presence/absence comparisons presumed near-even sequencing depth among donors. Cytomegalovirus association was assigned to about 150 TCR beta chains.

In the case of this clone: Its specificity is not known.

Trimming cost V 0 bases and J 2 bases, with 9 bases left between them. The CDR3 spans 15 residues. Germline values: CDR1 SGHNT, CDR2 YYREEE (reference sequence). Use of 60 Vbeta and 13 Jbeta primers characterized the PCR. The protocol was immunoSEQ multiplex PCR, while the TCRdb copy is restricted to in-frame clones and leaves out a portion. The table shows 180,000 or so clones, with over 75% occurring only once. The material sequenced was PBMCs. This clonotype originated in a boy aged 2 to 9 in good health and CMV-seronegative. The rearrangement links TRBV5-4 to TRBJ1-3; D uncertain. CDR3 DNA: TGTGCCAGCAGCTTGGCCCCAGAGGCTGGAAACACCATATATTTT. It translates to CASSLAPEAGNTIYF.